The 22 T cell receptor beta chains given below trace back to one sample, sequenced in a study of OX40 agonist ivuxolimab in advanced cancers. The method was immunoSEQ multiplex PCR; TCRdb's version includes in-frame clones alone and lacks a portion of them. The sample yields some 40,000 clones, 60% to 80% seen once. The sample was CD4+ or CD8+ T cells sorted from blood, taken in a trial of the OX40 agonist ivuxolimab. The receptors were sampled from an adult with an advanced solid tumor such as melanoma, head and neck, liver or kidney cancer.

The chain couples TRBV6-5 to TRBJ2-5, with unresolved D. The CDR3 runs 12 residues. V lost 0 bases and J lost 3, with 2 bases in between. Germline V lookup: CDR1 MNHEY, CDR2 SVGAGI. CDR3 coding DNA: TGTGCCAGCAGTTACTCGGAAGAGACCCAGTACTTC. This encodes CASSYSEETQYF.

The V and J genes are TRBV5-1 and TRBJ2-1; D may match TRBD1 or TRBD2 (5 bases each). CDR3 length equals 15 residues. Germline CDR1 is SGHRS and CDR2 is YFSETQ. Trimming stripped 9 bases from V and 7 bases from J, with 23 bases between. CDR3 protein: CATSPGTPSPNEQFF. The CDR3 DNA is TGCGCCACCTCGCCAGGGACGCCTTCGCCAAATGAGCAGTTCTTC.

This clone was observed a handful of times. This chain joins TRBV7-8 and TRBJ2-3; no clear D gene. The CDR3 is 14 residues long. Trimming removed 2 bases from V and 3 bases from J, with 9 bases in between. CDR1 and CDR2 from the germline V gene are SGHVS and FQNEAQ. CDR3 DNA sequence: TGTGCCAGCAGCTTATTGCTAGGGACAGATACGCAGTATTTT. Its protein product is CASSLLLGTDTQYF.

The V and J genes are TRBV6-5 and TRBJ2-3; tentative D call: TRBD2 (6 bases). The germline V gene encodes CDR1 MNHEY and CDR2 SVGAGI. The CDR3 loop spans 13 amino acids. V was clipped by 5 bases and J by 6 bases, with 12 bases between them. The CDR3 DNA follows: TGTGCCAGCAGTACCCTCGGGAGCGATACGCAGTATTTT. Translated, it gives CASSTLGSDTQYF.

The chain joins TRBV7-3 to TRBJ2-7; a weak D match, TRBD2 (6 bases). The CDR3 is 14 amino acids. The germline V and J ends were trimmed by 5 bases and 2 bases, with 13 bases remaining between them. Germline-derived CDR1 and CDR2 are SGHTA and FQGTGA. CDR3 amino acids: CASSPMGGTYEQYF. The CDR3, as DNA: TGTGCCAGCAGCCCCATGGGGGGTACCTACGAGCAGTACTTC. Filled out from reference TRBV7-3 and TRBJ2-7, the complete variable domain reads GAGVSQTPSNKVTEKGKYVELRCDPISGHTALYWYRQSLGQGPEFLIYFQGTGAADDSGLPNDRFFAVRPEGSVSTLKIQRTERGDSAVYLCASSPMGGTYEQYFGPGTRLTVT.

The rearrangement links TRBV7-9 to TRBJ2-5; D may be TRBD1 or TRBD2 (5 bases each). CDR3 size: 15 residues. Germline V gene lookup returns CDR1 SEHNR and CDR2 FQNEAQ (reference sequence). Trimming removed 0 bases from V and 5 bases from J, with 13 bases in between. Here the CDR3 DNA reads TGTGCCAGCAGCTTAGCTGGGGGAGTGGAGGAGACCCAGTACTTC. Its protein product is CASSLAGGVEETQYF.

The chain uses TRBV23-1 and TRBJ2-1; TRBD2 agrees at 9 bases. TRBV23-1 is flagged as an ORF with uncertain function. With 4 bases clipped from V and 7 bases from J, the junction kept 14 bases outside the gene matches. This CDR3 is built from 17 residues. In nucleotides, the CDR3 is TGCGCCAGCAGTCGTCATAGAGCCCGCGGGGGGGCGAATGAGCAGTTCTTC. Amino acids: CASSRHRARGGANEQFF.

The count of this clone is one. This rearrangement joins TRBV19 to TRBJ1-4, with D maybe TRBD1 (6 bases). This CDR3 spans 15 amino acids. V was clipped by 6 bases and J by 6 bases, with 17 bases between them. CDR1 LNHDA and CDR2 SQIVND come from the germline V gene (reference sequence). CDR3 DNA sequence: TGTGCCAGTAGGATGGGGGCAGGGGATCATGAAAAACTGTTTTTT. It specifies CASRMGAGDHEKLFF.

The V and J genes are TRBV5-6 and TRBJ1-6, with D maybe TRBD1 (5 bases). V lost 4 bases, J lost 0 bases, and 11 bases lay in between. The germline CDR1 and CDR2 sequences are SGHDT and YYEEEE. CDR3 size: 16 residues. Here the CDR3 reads CASSLQGYSYNSPLHF. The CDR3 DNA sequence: TGTGCCAGCAGCCTCCAGGGTTACTCCTATAATTCACCCCTCCACTTT.

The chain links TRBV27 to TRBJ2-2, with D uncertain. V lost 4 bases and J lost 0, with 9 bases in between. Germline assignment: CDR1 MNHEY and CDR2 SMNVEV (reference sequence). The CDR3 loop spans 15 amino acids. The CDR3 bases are TGTGCCAGCAGTTCTGGATTGTCGAACACCGGGGAGCTGTTTTTT. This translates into CASSSGLSNTGELFF.

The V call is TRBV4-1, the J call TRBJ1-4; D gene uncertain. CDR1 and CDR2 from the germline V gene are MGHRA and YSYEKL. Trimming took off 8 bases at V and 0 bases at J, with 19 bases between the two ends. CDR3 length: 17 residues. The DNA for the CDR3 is TGCGCCAGCGACGATTCCCAAACATTCGCAACTAATGAAAAACTGTTTTTT. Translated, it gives CASDDSQTFATNEKLFF.

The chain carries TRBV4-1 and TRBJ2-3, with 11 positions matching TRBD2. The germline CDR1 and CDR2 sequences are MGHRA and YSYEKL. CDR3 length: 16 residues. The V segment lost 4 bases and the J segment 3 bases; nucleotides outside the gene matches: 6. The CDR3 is CASSLSRTSGTDTQYF. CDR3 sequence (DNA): TGCGCCAGCAGCCTAAGCCGGACTAGCGGGACAGATACGCAGTATTTT.

The DNA for the CDR3 is TGCAGCGTTGAGCTAGACTACGAGCAGTACTTC. It specifies CSVELDYEQYF. The chain carries TRBV29-1 and TRBJ2-7, with D uncertain. The V and J ends lost 3 bases and 3 bases respectively, with 6 bases between them. This CDR3 comprises 11 residues. Germline loops: CDR1 SQVTM, CDR2 ANQGSEA.

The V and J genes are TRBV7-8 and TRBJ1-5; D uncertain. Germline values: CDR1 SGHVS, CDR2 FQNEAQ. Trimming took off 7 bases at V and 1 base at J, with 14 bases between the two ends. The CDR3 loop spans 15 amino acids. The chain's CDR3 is CASKAGWGSNQPQHF. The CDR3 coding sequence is TGTGCCAGCAAGGCGGGCTGGGGAAGCAATCAGCCCCAGCATTTT.

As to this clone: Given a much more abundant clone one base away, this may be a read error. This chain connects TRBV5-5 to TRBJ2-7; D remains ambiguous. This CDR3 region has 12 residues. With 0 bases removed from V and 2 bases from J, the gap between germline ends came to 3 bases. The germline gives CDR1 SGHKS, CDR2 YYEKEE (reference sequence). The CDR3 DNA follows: TGTGCCAGCAGCTTGGGAACCTACGAGCAGTACTTC. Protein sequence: CASSLGTYEQYF. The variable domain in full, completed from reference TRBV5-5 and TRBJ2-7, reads DAGVTQSPTHLIKTRGQQVTLRCSPISGHKSVSWYQQVLGQGPQFIFQYYEKEERGRGNFPDRFSARQFPNYSSELNVNALLLGDSALYLCASSLGTYEQYFGPGTRLTVT.

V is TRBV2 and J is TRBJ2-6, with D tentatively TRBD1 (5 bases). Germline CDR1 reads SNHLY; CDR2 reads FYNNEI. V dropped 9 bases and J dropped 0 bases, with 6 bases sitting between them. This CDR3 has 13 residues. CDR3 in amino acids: CARQDSGANVLTF. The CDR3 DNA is TGTGCCAGACAGGACTCTGGGGCCAACGTCCTGACTTTC.

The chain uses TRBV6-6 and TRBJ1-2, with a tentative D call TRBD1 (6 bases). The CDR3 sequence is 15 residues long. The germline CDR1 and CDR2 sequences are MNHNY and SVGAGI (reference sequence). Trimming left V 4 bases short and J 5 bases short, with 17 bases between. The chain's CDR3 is CASSSYADRSYGYTF. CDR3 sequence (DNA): TGTGCCAGCAGTTCCTACGCAGACAGGAGTTATGGCTACACCTTC.

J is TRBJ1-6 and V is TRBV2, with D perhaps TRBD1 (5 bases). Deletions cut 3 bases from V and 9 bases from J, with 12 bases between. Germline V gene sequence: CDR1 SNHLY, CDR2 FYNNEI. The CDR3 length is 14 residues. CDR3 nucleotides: TGTGCCAGCAGTGACAGTTATGGGGGTTCACCCCTCCACTTT. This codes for CASSDSYGGSPLHF.

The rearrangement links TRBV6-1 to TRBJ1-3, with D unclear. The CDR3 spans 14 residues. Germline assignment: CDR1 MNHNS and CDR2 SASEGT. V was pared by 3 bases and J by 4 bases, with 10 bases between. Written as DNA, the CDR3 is TGTGCCAGCAGTGAGCGAAGAGGGGGAAACACCATATATTTT. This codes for CASSERRGGNTIYF.

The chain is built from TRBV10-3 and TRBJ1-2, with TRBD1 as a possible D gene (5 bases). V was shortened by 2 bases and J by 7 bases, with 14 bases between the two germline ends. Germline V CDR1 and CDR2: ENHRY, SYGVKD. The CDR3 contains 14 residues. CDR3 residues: CAISEGGTLRGYTF. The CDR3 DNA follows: TGTGCCATCAGTGAGGGGGGTACTCTTCGTGGCTACACCTTC.

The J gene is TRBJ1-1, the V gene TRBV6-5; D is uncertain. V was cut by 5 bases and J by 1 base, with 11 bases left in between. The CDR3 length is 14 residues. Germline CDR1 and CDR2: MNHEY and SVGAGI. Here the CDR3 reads CASSSPGANTEAFF. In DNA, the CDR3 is TGTGCCAGCAGTAGCCCAGGAGCGAACACTGAAGCTTTCTTT.

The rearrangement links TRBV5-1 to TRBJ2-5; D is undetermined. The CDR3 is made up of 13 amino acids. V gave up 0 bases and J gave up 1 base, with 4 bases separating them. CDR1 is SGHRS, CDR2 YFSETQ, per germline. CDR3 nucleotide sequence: TGCGCCAGCAGCTTGGTGCTCCAAGAGACCCAGTACTTC. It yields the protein CASSLVLQETQYF.